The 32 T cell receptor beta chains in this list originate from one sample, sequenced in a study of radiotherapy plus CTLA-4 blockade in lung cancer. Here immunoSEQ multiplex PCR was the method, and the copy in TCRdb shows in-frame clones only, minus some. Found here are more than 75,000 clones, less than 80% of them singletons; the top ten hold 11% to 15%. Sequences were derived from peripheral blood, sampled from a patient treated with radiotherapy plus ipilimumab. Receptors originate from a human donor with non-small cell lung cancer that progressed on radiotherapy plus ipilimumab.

CDR3 amino acids: CASSLGDRVDQPQHF. In DNA, the CDR3 is TGCGCCAGCAGCTTGGGGGACAGGGTAGATCAGCCCCAGCATTTT. V usage is TRBV5-1 and J usage is TRBJ1-5; 9 nucleotides align to TRBD1. Germline V lookup: CDR1 SGHRS, CDR2 YFSETQ. This CDR3 has 15 residues. V lost 0 bases and J lost 5; bases outside the gene matches: 3.

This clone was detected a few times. CDR3 sequence reads: CASSYSGTSGADTQYF. The CDR3 coding sequence is TGTGCCAGCAGTTACTCCGGGACTAGCGGGGCAGATACGCAGTATTTT. The V and J genes are TRBV6-9 and TRBJ2-3, with 13 bases lining up with TRBD2. After removal of 3 bases from V and 4 bases from J, the junction contained 4 bases not matched to a gene. CDR3 length equals 16 residues. Per the germline V gene, CDR1 is MNHGY and CDR2 is SVAAGI.

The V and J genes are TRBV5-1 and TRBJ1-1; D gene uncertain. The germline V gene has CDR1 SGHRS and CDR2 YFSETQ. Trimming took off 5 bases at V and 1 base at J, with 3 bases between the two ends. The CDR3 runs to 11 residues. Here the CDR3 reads CASRQNTEAFF. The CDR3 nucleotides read TGCGCCAGCAGACAGAACACTGAAGCTTTCTTT. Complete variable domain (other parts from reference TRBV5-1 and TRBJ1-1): KAGVTQTPRYLIKTRGQQVTLSCSPISGHRSVSWYQQTPGQGLQFLFEYFSETQRNKGNFPGRFSGRQFSNSRSEMNVSTLELGDSALYLCASRQNTEAFFGQGTRLTVV.

CDR3 sequence: CASSDRTQYF. As DNA, the CDR3 is TGTGCCAGCAGTGATCGGACCCAGTACTTC. The J gene is TRBJ2-5, the V gene TRBV2; D is unresolved. V dropped 3 bases and J dropped 7 bases, with 3 bases sitting between them. Per germline, CDR1 SNHLY and CDR2 FYNNEI. The CDR3 covers 10 residues.

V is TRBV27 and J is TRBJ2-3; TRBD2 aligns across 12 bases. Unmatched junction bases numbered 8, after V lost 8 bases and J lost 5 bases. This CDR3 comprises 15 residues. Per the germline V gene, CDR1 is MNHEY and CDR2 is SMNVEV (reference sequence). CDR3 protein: CASSSSGRVIDTQYF. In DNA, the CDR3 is TGTGCCAGCTCGTCTAGCGGGAGGGTCATAGATACGCAGTATTTT.

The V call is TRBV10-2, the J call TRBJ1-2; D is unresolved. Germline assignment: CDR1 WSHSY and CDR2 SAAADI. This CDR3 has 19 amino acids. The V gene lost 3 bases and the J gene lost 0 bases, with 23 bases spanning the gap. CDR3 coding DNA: TGCGCCAGCAGTGACGGACTGTTTACCCCCCGCCGGCCTAACTATGGCTACACCTTC. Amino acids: CASSDGLFTPRRPNYGYTF.

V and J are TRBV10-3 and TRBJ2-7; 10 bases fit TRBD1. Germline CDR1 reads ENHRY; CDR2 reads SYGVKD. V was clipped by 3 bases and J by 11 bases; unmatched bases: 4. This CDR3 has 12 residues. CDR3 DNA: TGTGCCATCAGTGAACCAGGACAGGGGGAGTACTTC. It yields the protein CAISEPGQGEYF.

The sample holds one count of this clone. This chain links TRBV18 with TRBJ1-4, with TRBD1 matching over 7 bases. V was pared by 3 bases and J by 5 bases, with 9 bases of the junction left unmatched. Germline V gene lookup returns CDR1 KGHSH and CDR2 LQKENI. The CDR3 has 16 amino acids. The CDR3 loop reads CASSPLGGALNEKLFF. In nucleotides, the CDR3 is TGTGCCAGCTCACCCTTAGGGGGCGCCTTAAATGAAAAACTGTTTTTT.

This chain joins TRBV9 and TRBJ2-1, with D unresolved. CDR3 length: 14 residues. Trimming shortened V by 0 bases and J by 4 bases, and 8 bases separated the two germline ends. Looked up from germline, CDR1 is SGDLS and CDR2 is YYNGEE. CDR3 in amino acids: CASSVADGYNEQFF. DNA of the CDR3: TGTGCCAGCAGCGTAGCTGACGGGTACAATGAGCAGTTCTTC.

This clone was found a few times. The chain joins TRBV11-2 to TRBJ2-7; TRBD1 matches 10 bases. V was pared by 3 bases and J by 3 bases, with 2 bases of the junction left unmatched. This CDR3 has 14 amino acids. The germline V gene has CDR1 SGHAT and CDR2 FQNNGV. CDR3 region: CASSLGQGFYEQYF. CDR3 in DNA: TGTGCCAGCAGCTTGGGACAGGGGTTCTACGAGCAGTACTTC. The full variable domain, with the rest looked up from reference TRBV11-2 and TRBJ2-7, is EAGVAQSPRYKIIEKRQSVAFWCNPISGHATLYWYQQILGQGPKLLIQFQNNGVVDDSQLPKDRFSAERLKGVDSTLKIQPAKLEDSAVYLCASSLGQGFYEQYFGPGTRLTVT.

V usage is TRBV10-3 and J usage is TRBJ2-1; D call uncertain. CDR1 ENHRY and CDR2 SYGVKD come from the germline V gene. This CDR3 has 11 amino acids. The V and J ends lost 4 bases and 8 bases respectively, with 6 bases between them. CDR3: CAISAGDEQFF. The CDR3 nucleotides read TGTGCCATCAGTGCCGGAGATGAGCAGTTCTTC.

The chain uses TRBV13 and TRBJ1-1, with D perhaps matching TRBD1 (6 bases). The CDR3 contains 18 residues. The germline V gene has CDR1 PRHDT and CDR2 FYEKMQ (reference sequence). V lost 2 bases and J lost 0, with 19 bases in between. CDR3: CASSLLTGIGNMNTEAFF. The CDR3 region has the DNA TGTGCCAGCAGCTTACTAACAGGGATCGGTAACATGAACACTGAAGCTTTCTTT.

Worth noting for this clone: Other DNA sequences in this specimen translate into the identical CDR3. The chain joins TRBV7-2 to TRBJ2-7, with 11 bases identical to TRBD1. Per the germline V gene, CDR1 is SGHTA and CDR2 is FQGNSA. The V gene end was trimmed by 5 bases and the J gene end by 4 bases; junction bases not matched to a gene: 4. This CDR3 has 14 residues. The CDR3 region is CASSLGQGAYEQYF. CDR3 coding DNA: TGTGCCAGCAGCCTCGGACAGGGGGCTTACGAGCAGTACTTC.

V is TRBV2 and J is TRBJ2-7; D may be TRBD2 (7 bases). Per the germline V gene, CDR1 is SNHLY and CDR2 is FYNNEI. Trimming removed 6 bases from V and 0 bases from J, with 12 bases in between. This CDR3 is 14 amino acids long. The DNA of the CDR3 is TGTGCCAGCAGGGACAGCGGGGTCTCCTACGAGCAGTACTTC. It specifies CASRDSGVSYEQYF. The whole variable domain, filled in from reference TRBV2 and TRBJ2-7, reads EPEVTQTPSHQVTQMGQEVILRCVPISNHLYFYWYRQILGQKVEFLVSFYNNEISEKSEIFDDQFSVERPDGSNFTLKIRSTKLEDSAMYFCASRDSGVSYEQYFGPGTRLTVT.

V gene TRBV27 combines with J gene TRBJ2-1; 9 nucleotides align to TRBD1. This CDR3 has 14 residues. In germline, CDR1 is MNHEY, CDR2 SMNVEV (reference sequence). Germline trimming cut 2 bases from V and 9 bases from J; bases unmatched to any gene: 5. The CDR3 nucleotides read TGTGCCAGCAGTTTAGGGACAGGGTTTACTGAGCAGTTCTTC. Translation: CASSLGTGFTEQFF.

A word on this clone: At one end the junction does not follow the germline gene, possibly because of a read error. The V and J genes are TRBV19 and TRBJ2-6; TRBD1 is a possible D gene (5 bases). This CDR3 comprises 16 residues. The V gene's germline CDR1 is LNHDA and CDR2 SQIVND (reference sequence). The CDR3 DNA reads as TGTGCCAGTAGTACCTCCATCCTGTCTGGGGCCGACGTCCTGACTTTC. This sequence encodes CASSTSILSGADVLTF.

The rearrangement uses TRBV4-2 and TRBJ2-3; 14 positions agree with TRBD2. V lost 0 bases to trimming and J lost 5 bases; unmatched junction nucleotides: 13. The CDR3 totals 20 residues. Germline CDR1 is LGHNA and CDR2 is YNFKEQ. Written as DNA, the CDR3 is TGTGCCAGCAGCCAAGAGGGTCCATATTCCGGGACTAGCGGGAGAGATACGCAGTATTTT. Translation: CASSQEGPYSGTSGRDTQYF.

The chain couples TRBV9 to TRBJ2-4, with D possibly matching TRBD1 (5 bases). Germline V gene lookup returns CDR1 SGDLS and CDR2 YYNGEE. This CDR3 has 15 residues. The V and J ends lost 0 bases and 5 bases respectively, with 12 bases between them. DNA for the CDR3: TGTGCCAGCAGCGTAGCAGGGCAGCTCCAAAACATTCAGTACTTC. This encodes CASSVAGQLQNIQYF.

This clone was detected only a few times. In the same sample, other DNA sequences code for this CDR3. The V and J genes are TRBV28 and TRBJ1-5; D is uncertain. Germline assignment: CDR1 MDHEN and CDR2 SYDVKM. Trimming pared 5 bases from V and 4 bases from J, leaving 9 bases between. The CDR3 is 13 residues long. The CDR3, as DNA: TGTGCCAGCAGTCCAGACTCGAATCAGCCCCAGCATTTT. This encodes CASSPDSNQPQHF. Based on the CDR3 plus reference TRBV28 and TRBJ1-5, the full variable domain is DVKVTQSSRYLVKRTGEKVFLECVQDMDHENMFWYRQDPGLGLRLIYFSYDVKMKEKGDIPEGYSVSREKKERFSLILESASTNQTSMYLCASSPDSNQPQHFGDGTRLSIL.

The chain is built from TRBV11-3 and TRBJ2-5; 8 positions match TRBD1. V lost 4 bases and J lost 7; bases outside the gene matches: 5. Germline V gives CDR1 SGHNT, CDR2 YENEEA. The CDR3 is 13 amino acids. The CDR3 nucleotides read TGTGCCAGCAGCTCCTCCACAGGGGGGACCCAGTACTTC. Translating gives CASSSSTGGTQYF.

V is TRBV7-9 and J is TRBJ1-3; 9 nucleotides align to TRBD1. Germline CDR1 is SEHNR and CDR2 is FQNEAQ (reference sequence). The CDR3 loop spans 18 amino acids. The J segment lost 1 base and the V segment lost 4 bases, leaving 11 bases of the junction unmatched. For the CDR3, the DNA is TGTGCCAGCAGCTCCCTTTTGGGACAGGGCAAGTCTGGAAACACCATATATTTT. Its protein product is CASSSLLGQGKSGNTIYF.

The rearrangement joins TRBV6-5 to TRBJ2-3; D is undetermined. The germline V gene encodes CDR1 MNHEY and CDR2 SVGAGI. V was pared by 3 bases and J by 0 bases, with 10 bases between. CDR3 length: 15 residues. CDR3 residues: CASSYTLQSTDTQYF. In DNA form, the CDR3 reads TGTGCCAGCAGTTATACCCTACAGAGCACAGATACGCAGTATTTT.

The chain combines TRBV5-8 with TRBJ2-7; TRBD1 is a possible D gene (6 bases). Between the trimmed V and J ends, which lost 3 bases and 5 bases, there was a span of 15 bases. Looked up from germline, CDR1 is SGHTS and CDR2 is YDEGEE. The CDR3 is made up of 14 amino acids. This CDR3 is CASSYQTGIHEQYF. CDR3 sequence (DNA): TGTGCCAGCAGCTACCAGACAGGAATCCACGAGCAGTACTTC.

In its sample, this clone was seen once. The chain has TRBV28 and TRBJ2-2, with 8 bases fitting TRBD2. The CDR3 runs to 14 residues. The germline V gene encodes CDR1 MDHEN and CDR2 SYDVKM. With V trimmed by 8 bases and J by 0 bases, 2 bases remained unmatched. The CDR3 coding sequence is TGTGCCAGCCGCGGGGGGACGAACACCGGGGAGCTGTTTTTT. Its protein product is CASRGGTNTGELFF.

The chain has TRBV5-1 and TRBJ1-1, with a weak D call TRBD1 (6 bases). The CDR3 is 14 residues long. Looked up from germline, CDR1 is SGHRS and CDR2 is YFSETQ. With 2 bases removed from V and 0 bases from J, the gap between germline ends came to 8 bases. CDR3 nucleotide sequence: TGCGCCAGCAGCTTTGGGGACATGAACACTGAAGCTTTCTTT. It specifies CASSFGDMNTEAFF.

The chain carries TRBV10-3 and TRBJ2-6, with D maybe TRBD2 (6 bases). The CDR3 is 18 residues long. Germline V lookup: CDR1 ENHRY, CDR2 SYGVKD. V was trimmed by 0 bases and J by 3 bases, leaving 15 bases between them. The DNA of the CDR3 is TGTGCCATCAGTGAGTCGGAGGGTAGATTAGGTGGGGCCAACGTCCTGACTTTC. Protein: CAISESEGRLGGANVLTF.

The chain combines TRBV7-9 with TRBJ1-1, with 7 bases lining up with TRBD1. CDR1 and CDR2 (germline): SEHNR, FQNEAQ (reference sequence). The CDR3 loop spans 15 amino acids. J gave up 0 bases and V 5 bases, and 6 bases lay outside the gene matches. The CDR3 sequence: CASSPRTGVNTEAFF. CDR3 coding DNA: TGTGCCAGCAGCCCTAGGACAGGAGTGAACACTGAAGCTTTCTTT.

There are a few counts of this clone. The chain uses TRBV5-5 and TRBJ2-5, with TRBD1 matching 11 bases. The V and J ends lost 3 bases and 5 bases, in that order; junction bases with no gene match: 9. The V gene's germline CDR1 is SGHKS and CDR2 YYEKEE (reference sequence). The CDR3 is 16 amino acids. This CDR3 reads CASSYRRTGGGETQYF. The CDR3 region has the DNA TGTGCCAGCAGCTACCGCCGGACAGGGGGCGGCGAGACCCAGTACTTC.

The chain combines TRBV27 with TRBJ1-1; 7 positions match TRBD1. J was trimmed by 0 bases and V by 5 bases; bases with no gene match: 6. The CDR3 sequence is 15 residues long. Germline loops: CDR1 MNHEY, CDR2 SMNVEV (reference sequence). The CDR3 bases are TGTGCCAGCAGTCGGGACAGCTCCTTGAACACTGAAGCTTTCTTT. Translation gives CASSRDSSLNTEAFF.

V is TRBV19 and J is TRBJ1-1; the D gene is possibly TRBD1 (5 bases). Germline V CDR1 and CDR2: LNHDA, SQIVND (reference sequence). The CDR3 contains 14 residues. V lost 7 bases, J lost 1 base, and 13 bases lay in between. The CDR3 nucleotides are TGTGCCAGTACTCCCCGGGGGAGGAACACTGAAGCTTTCTTT. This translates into CASTPRGRNTEAFF.

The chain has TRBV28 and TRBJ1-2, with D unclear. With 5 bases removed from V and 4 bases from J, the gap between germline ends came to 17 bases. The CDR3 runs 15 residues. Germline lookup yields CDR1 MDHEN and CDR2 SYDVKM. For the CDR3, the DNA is TGTGCCAGCAGTCTCCCGGACGGGAGCGGCTATGGCTACACCTTC. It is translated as CASSLPDGSGYGYTF.

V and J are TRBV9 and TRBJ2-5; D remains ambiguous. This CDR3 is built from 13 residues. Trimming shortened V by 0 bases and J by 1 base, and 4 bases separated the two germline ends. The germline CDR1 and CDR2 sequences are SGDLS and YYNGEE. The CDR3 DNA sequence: TGTGCCAGCAGCGTAGCTTTCCAAGAGACCCAGTACTTC. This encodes CASSVAFQETQYF.